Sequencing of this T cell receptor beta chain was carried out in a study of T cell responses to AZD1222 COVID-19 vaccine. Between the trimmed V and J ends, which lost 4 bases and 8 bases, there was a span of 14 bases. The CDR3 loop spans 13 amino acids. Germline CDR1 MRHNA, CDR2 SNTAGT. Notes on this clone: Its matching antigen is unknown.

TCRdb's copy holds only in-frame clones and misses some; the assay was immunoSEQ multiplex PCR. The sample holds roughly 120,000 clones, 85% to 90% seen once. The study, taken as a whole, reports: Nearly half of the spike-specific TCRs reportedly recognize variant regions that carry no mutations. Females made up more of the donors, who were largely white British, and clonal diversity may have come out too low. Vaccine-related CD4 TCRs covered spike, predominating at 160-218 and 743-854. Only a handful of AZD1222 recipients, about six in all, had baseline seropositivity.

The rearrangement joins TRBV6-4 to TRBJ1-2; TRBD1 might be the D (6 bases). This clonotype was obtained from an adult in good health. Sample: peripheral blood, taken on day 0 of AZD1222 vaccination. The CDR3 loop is CASSGDHREGYTF. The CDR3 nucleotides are TGTGCCAGCAGTGGAGACCACAGGGAAGGCTACACCTTC.